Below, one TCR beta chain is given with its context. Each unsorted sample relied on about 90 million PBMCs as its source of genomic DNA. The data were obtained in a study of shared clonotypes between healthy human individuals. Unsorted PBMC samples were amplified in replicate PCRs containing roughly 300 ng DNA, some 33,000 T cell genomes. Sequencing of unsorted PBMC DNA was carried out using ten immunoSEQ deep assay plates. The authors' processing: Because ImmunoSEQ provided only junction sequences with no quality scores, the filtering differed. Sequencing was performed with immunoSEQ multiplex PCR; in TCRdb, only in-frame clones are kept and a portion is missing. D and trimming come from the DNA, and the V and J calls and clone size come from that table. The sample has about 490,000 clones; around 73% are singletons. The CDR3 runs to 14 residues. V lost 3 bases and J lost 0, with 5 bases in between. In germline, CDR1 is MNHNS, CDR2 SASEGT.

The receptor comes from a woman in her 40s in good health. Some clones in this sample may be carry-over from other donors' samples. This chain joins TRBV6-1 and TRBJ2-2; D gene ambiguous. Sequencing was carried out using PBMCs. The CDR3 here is CASSDQTNTGELFF. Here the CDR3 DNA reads TGTGCCAGCAGTGACCAGACGAACACCGGGGAGCTGTTTTTT.